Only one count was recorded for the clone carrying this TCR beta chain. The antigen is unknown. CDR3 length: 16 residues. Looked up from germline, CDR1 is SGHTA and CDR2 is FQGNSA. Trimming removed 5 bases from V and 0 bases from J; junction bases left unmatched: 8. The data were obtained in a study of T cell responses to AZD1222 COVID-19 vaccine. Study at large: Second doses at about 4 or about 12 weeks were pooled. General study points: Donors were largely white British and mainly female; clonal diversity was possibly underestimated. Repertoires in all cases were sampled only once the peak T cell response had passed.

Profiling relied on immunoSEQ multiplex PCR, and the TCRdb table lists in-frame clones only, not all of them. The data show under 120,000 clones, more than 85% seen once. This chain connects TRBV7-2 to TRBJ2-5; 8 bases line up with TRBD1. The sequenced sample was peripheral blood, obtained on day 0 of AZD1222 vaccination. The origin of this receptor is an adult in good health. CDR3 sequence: CASSPGQGTYQETQYF. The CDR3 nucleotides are TGTGCCAGCAGCCCCGGACAGGGAACGTACCAAGAGACCCAGTACTTC.